This entry lists 9 T cell receptor beta chains sequenced from one sample in a study of blood T cells in healthy people across ages (dated by TCRdb to between 2015 and 2016). Library preparation was by 5' RACE. Reads for this sample came from an Illumina HiSeq 2500. A second PCR of about 6 to 12 cycles was run with a J-beta primer mix and a sample-barcoded 5' primer. TCRdb trimmed public reads at Q25 via fastp, called clones via MiXCR and kept in-frame beta chains. Merged by CDR3 protein, the rows form single entries marked with the most common genes and DNA. The sample table holds hundreds of thousands of distinct CDR3 sequences, of which 27% were seen once. The ten largest clones take up about 3.9% of the sample. These data were also reused for a study on T cells of mothers and their children.

The specimen sequenced was blood. Receptors were obtained from a boy aged 2 to 9 in good health.

Only a few counts were recorded for this clonotype. V is TRBV12-3 or TRBV12-4 and J is TRBJ1-1; 7 bases are a match to TRBD1. Trimming at V came to 3 bases and at J to 8 bases, leaving 6 bases not matched to a gene. The CDR3 loop spans 13 amino acids. The CDR3: CASSFRGNGEAFF. The DNA for the CDR3 is TGTGCCAGCAGTTTCAGGGGGAACGGCGAAGCTTTCTTT.

This clonotype has a handful of counts. One junction end does not reproduce the germline sequence, and a read error may be involved. The J gene is TRBJ2-7, the V gene TRBV7-7; D is undetermined. The germline gives CDR1 SSHAT, CDR2 FNYEAQ (reference sequence). CDR3 size: 15 residues. CDR3 loop: CASSPGPTYLYEQYF. The CDR3 DNA reads TGTGCTAGCAGCCCGGGCCCCACCTACCTCTACGAGCAGTACTTC.

The chain couples TRBV19 to TRBJ2-2; D gene ambiguous. V shed 7 bases and J shed 6 bases, with 9 bases lying between them. The CDR3 loop spans 12 amino acids. Per germline, CDR1 LNHDA and CDR2 SQIVND (reference sequence). The CDR3 DNA reads TGTGCCAGTACCAGTAGGGCCGGGGAGCTGTTTTTT. Amino acids: CASTSRAGELFF.

The chain uses TRBV5-1 and TRBJ2-1, with D unresolved. The germline V and J ends were trimmed by 2 bases and 0 bases, with 9 bases remaining between them. Germline CDR1 SGHRS, CDR2 YFSETQ. The CDR3 loop spans 15 amino acids. The CDR3 coding sequence is TGCGCCAGCAGCTTAGACGGAGACTCCTACAATGAGCAGTTCTTC. Encoded protein: CASSLDGDSYNEQFF.

J is TRBJ1-1 and V is TRBV30; 7 bases are shared with TRBD1. The V gene's germline CDR1 is GTSNPN and CDR2 SVGIG (reference sequence). The CDR3 has 12 residues. Germline trimming cut 3 bases from V and 11 bases from J; bases unmatched to any gene: 9. In DNA, the CDR3 is TGTGCCTGGAGCCTACTGGGACAGATGGCTTTCTTT. This codes for CAWSLLGQMAFF.

This rearrangement joins TRBV10-2 to TRBJ2-5, with 13 bases identical to TRBD2. The trim removed 10 bases at V and 4 bases at J, leaving 21 bases unmatched. The germline V gene encodes CDR1 WSHSY and CDR2 SAAADI. This CDR3 is 19 amino acids long. CDR3 amino acids: CATAEEGTSGDLWSETQYF. The CDR3 coding sequence is TGCGCCACCGCTGAGGAAGGGACTAGCGGGGATCTTTGGTCAGAGACCCAGTACTTC.

This clonotype was picked up a small number of times. The gene calls are TRBV4-3 and TRBJ2-1; D perhaps matches TRBD2 (6 bases). Germline V gives CDR1 LGHNA, CDR2 YSLEER. Trimming shortened V by 0 bases and J by 4 bases, and 13 bases separated the two germline ends. This CDR3 is built from 16 residues. CDR3 in amino acids: CASSQDVGEAYNEQFF. CDR3 nucleotides: TGCGCCAGCAGCCAAGATGTGGGGGAGGCTTACAATGAGCAGTTCTTC.

This rearrangement joins TRBV29-1 to TRBJ2-1; no clear D. Germline loops: CDR1 SQVTM, CDR2 ANQGSEA. V gave up 5 bases and J gave up 2 bases, with 13 bases separating them. The CDR3 covers 14 residues. CDR3 DNA: TGCAGCGTTACCCTTGGCGCACCCTACAATGAGCAGTTCTTC. It encodes CSVTLGAPYNEQFF.

The chain joins TRBV29-1 to TRBJ2-1; 8 positions agree with TRBD2. The length of the CDR3 is 13 residues. Germline trimming cut 6 bases from V and 10 bases from J; bases unmatched to any gene: 11. Germline values: CDR1 SQVTM, CDR2 ANQGSEA. The CDR3 DNA reads TGCAGCGTGAAACTCGGGAGGGCCGGGGAGCAGTTCTTC. It specifies CSVKLGRAGEQFF.